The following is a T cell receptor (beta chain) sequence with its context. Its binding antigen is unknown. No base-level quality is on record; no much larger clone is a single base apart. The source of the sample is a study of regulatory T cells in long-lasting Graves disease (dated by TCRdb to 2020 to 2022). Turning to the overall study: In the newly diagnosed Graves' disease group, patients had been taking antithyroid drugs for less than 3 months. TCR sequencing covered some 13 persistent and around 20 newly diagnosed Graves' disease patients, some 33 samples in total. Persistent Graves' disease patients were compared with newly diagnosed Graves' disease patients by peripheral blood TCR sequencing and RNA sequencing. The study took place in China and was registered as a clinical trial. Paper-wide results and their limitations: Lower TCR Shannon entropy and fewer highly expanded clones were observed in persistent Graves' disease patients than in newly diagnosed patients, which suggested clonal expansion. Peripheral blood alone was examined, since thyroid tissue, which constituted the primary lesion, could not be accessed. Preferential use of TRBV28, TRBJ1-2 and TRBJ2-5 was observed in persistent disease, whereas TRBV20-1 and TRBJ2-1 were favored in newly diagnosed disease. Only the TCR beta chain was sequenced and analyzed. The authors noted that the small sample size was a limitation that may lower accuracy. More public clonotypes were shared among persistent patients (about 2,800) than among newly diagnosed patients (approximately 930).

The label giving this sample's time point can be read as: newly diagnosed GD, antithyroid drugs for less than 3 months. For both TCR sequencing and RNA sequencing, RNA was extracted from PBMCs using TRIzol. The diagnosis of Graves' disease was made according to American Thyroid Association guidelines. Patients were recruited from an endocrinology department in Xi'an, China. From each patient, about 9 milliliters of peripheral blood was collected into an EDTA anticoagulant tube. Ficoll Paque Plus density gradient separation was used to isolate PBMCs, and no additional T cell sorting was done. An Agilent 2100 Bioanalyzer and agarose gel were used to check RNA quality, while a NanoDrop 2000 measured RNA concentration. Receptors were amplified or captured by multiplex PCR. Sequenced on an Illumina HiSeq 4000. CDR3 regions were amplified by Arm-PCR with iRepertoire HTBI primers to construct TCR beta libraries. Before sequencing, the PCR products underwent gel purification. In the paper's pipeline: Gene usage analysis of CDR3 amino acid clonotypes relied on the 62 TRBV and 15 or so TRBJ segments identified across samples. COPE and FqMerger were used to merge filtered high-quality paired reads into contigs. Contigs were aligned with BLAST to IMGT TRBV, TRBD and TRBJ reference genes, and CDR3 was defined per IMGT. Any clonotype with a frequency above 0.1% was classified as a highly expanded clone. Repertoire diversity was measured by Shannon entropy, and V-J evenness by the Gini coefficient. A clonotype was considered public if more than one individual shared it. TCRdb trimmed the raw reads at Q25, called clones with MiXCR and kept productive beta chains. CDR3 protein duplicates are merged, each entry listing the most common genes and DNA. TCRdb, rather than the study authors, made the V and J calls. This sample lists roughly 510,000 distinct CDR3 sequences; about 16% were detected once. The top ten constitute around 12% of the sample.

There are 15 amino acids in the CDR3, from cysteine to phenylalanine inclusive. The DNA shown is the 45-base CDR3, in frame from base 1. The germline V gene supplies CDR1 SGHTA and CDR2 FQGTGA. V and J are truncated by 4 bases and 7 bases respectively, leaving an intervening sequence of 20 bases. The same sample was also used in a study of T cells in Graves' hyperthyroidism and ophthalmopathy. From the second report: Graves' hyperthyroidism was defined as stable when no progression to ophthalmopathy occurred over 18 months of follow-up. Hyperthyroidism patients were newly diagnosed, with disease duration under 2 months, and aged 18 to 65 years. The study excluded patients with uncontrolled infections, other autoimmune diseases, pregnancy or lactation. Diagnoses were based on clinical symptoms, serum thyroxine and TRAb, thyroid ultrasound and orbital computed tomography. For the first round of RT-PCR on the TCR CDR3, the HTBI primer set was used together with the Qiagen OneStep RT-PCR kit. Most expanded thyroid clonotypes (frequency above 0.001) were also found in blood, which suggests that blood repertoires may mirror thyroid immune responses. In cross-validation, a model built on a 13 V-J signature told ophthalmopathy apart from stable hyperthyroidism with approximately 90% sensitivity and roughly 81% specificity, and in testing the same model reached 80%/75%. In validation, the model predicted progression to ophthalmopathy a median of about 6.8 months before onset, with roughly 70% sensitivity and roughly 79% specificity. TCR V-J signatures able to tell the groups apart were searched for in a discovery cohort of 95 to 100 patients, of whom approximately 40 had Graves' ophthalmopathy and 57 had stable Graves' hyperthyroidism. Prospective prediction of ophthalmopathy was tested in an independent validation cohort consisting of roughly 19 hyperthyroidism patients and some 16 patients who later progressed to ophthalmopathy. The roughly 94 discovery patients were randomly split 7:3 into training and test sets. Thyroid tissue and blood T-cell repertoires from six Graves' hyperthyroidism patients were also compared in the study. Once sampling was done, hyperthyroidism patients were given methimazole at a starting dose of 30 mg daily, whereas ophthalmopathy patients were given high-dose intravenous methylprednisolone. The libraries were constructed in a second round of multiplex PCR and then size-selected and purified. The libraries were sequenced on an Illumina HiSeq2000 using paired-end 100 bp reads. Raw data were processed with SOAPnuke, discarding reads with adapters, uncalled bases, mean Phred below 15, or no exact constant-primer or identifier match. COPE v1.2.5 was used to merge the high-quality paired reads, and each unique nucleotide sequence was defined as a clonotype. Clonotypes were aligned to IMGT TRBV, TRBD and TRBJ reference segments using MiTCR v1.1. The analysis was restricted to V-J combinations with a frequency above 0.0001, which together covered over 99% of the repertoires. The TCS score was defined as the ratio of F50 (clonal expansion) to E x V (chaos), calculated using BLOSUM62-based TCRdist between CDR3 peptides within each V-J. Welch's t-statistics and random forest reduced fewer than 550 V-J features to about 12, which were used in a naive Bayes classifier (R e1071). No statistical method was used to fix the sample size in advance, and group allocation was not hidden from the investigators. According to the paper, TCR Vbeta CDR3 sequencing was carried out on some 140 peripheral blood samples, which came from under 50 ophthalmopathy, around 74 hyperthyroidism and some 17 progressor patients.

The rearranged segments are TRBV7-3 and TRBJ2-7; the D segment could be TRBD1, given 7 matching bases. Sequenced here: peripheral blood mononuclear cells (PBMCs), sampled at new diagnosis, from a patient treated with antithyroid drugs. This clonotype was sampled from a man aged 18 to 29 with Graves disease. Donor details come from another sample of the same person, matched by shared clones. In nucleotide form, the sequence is TGTGCCAGCAGCTCCTGGATCAAGGGGGCGGGGGAGCAGTACTTC. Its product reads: CASSSWIKGAGEQYF.